One T cell receptor (beta chain) is described in this entry. Germline V gene lookup returns CDR1 MNHEY and CDR2 SVGAGI. V gave up 7 bases and J gave up 5 bases, with 12 bases separating them. The CDR3 consists of 12 residues. The data originate from a study of blood T cell repertoires in COVID-19. Across the whole study: The origin of the acute and convalescent COVID-19 samples was the United States, Italy and Spain. Sample material is recorded as cDNA or gDNA derived from T cells, B-cell-depleted T cells, or PBMCs.

Clones were sequenced by immunoSEQ multiplex PCR, and TCRdb holds only the in-frame ones, with some missing. Altogether about 57,000 clones are present, 75% to 95% being singletons, with the ten largest covering about 2.2%. Sequenced sample: peripheral blood. This receptor was identified in a man between 60 and 70 years old with acute or convalescent COVID-19. The V gene is TRBV6-5, the J gene TRBJ2-7; D call uncertain. CDR3 bases: TGTGCCAGCACTGCACTAAGTAACGAGCAGTACTTC. This translates into CASTALSNEQYF.